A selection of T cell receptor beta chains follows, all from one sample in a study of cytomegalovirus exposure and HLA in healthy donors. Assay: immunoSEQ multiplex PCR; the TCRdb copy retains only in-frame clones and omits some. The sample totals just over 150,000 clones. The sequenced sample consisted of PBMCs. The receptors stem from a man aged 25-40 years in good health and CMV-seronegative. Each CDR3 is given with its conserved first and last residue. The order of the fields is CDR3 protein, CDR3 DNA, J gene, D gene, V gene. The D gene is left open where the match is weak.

cdr3_aa: CASSLDRGDTQYF
cdr3_nt: TGTGCCAGCAGCTTAGATAGGGGGGATACGCAGTATTTT
j_call: TRBJ2-3
d_call: -
v_call: TRBV11-2

cdr3_aa: CASSLGQGYGYTF
cdr3_nt: TGTGCCAGCAGTTTAGGACAGGGCTATGGCTACACCTTC
j_call: TRBJ1-2
d_call: TRBD1
v_call: TRBV27

cdr3_aa: CASSPTGGRNQPQHF
cdr3_nt: TGTGCCAGCAGTCCAACAGGGGGCCGGAATCAGCCCCAGCATTTT
j_call: TRBJ1-5
d_call: TRBD1
v_call: TRBV6-1

cdr3_aa: CASSFVGVHRGDGYTF
cdr3_nt: TGTGCCAGCAGTTTCGTAGGGGTACACAGGGGCGATGGCTACACCTTC
j_call: TRBJ1-2
d_call: TRBD1
v_call: TRBV28

cdr3_aa: CASSWERRTEAFF
cdr3_nt: TGCGCCAGCAGCTGGGAACGGAGGACTGAAGCTTTCTTT
j_call: TRBJ1-1
d_call: -
v_call: TRBV5-1

cdr3_aa: CASSYRAGRSYGYTF
cdr3_nt: TGTGCCAGCAGTTACAGGGCAGGGCGAAGCTATGGCTACACCTTC
j_call: TRBJ1-2
d_call: -
v_call: TRBV6-5

cdr3_aa: CASSLEQVREKLFF
cdr3_nt: TGCGCCAGCAGCTTGGAGCAGGTCAGAGAAAAACTGTTTTTT
j_call: TRBJ1-4
d_call: -
v_call: TRBV5-1

cdr3_aa: CASSLGQGFSYTF
cdr3_nt: TGCGCCAGCAGCTTGGGGCAGGGATTTAGCTACACCTTC
j_call: TRBJ1-2
d_call: -
v_call: TRBV5-1

cdr3_aa: CASSIAGGGYGYTF
cdr3_nt: TGTGCCAGTAGTATAGCTGGGGGAGGCTATGGCTACACCTTC
j_call: TRBJ1-2
d_call: -
v_call: TRBV19

cdr3_aa: CASSQDPLAAPNEQFF
cdr3_nt: TGTGCCAGCAGCCAAGATCCACTAGCGGCCCCTAATGAGCAGTTCTTC
j_call: TRBJ2-1
d_call: TRBD2
v_call: TRBV4-2

cdr3_aa: CASSPSGKGYEQYF
cdr3_nt: TGTGCCAGCTCACCATCCGGGAAAGGCTACGAGCAGTACTTC
j_call: TRBJ2-7
d_call: -
v_call: TRBV18

cdr3_aa: CASSFTGAGNTIYF
cdr3_nt: TGTGCCAGCAGCTTTACAGGAGCTGGAAACACCATATATTTT
j_call: TRBJ1-3
d_call: -
v_call: TRBV11-2

cdr3_aa: CASSSTRLAEQFF
cdr3_nt: TGTGCCAGCAGCTCTACTCGCCTTGCGGAGCAGTTCTTC
j_call: TRBJ2-1
d_call: -
v_call: TRBV7-9

cdr3_aa: CASSLGQGNIQYF
cdr3_nt: TGCGCCAGCAGCTTGGGACAGGGCAACATTCAGTACTTC
j_call: TRBJ2-4
d_call: TRBD1
v_call: TRBV5-1

cdr3_aa: CASSLVIWTSGEYEQYF
cdr3_nt: TGTGCCAGCAGCTTAGTAATTTGGACTAGCGGTGAATACGAGCAGTACTTC
j_call: TRBJ2-7
d_call: TRBD2
v_call: TRBV7-8

cdr3_aa: CASSFDRVANEQYF
cdr3_nt: TGTGCCAGCAGCTTCGACAGGGTAGCTAACGAGCAGTACTTC
j_call: TRBJ2-7
d_call: TRBD1
v_call: TRBV5-6

cdr3_aa: CASSTSGTGRLEAFF
cdr3_nt: TGCGCCAGCAGCACCTCCGGGACAGGAAGGCTTGAGGCTTTCTTT
j_call: TRBJ1-1
d_call: TRBD1
v_call: TRBV5-1

cdr3_aa: CASKRLGLGNEQFF
cdr3_nt: TGTGCCAGCAAAAGGCTAGGACTAGGCAATGAGCAGTTCTTC
j_call: TRBJ2-1
d_call: TRBD2
v_call: TRBV11-3

cdr3_aa: CAWSVQWNTEAFF
cdr3_nt: TGTGCCTGGAGTGTACAGTGGAACACTGAAGCTTTCTTT
j_call: TRBJ1-1
d_call: -
v_call: TRBV30

cdr3_aa: CASSLAQGLGGYTF
cdr3_nt: TGTGCCAGCAGCTTAGCACAGGGGTTGGGGGGCTACACCTTC
j_call: TRBJ1-2
d_call: TRBD1
v_call: TRBV7-2

cdr3_aa: CASSLGQGAGYTF
cdr3_nt: TGTGCCAGCAGCTTAGGACAGGGTGCTGGCTACACCTTC
j_call: TRBJ1-2
d_call: TRBD1
v_call: TRBV7-9

cdr3_aa: CASSPRTGVGYTF
cdr3_nt: TGTGCCAGCAGCCCCCGGACAGGGGTTGGCTACACCTTC
j_call: TRBJ1-2
d_call: TRBD1
v_call: TRBV7-9

cdr3_aa: CASSQGGTDSGANVLTF
cdr3_nt: TGCGCCAGCAGCCAAGGCGGGACTGACTCTGGGGCCAACGTCCTGACTTTC
j_call: TRBJ2-6
d_call: -
v_call: TRBV4-1